This T cell receptor (beta chain) stems from a study of breast tumors, draining lymph nodes, adjacent tissues. The study, taken as a whole, reports: The data were judged consistent with most tumor T cells coming from lymph node and expanding in tumor. Luminal-like breast cancer showed significantly greater tumor-nontumor repertoire similarity than basal-like breast cancer did. Tumor TCR diversity was below lymph nodes but above nontumor tissue. Tumor T cell lymph node origin was a supported hypothesis, not proven.

A note on this clonotype: The antigen remains unidentified.

Via MiXCR, TCRdb re-called the multiplex PCR reads, giving one row per CDR3 protein. The profile shows over 20,000 distinct CDR3 sequences, approximately 60% of them singletons. The sample was tumor-adjacent breast tissue. This TCR was recovered from a female donor with breast cancer. Some clones in this sample may be carry-over from other donors' samples.

As DNA, the CDR3 is TGCGCCAGCAGCTTGGTGGGACAGGGGTTCACAGATACGCAGTATTTT. Amino acid sequence: CASSLVGQGFTDTQYF. This chain connects TRBV5-1 to TRBJ2-3; 10 nucleotides match TRBD1. J lost 2 bases, V lost 0 bases, and 3 bases had no gene match. CDR1 and CDR2 from the germline V gene are SGHRS and YFSETQ. The CDR3 covers 16 residues.